This is a list of T cell receptor beta chains from one sample in a study of cytomegalovirus exposure and HLA in healthy donors. Data came from immunoSEQ multiplex PCR; TCRdb stores just in-frame clones and leaves some out. The table lists more than 100,000 clones, more than 75% of them singletons. Sequencing was performed on PBMCs. The receptors shown here come from a male donor in good health and CMV-seronegative. Each CDR3 is given with its conserved first and last residue. Each record gives: CDR3 DNA, CDR3 protein, V gene, clone size, D gene, J gene. D genes are given only for firm matches. Clone size is not always given. Where it is, it says once, few, many or a class for expanded clones.

TGTGCCAGCAGCCAAGGGGGCCGTGAAAAACTGTTTTTT CASSQGGREKLFF TRBV14 few - TRBJ1-4
TGTGCCAGCACCCCGGACAGGGGAGGGAATGAGCAGTTCTTC CASTPDRGGNEQFF TRBV7-2 - TRBD1 TRBJ2-1
TGCAGCGAATCCCGACAGGGCGTCGACTATGGCTACACCTTC CSESRQGVDYGYTF TRBV29-1 - TRBD1 TRBJ1-2
TGTGCCAGCAGCTTTCAGCGGGGGTCCCAAGAGACCCAGTACTTC CASSFQRGSQETQYF TRBV7-2 - TRBD2 TRBJ2-5
TGTGCCAGCAGTTTTACGGGCAATCAGCCCCAGCATTTT CASSFTGNQPQHF TRBV27 - - TRBJ1-5
TGCGCCAGCAGCCAATACAGCAATGAGCAGTTCTTC CASSQYSNEQFF TRBV5-1 - - TRBJ2-1
TGTGCCAGCGCCCCTGGGGGGGGGCCCCAGCATTTT CASAPGGGPQHF TRBV7-9 - - TRBJ1-5
TGCGCCAGCAGCCAAGCCGGGTCCGGCACAGATACGCAGTATTTT CASSQAGSGTDTQYF TRBV4-3 - - TRBJ2-3
TGCAGCGTTGAAAGGGGAACAGATACGCAGTATTTT CSVERGTDTQYF TRBV29-1 - - TRBJ2-3
TGTGCCAGCAGCTTAACGGGGACTACTGCTTCACCCCTCCACTTT CASSLTGTTASPLHF TRBV7-2 - - TRBJ1-6
TGTGCCAGCAGCAAGAGACAGGATTCTGAAGCTTTCTTT CASSKRQDSEAFF TRBV7-8 - - TRBJ1-1
TGTGCCAGCAGCCAAGTTGGGGGGGTCGGGGGGGGCGTCGACGAGCAGTACTTC CASSQVGGVGGGVDEQYF TRBV4-2 - TRBD2 TRBJ2-7
TGCGCCAGCAGCCAGTCGACTGACCGGGACAACAGTGAGCAGTTCTTC CASSQSTDRDNSEQFF TRBV4-1 - - TRBJ2-1
TGTGCCTGGAGTGACCAGGGGGCAGGAGAAGAAAAACTGTTTTTT CAWSDQGAGEEKLFF TRBV30 - TRBD1 TRBJ1-4
TGCGCCAGCAGCCCCGCCGACAGATTTTTCGGTGAGCAGTTCTTC CASSPADRFFGEQFF TRBV10-2 - - TRBJ2-1
TGTGCCAGCAGCCCCGTAGGGACAGAGAACACTGAAGCTTTCTTT CASSPVGTENTEAFF TRBV9 - TRBD1 TRBJ1-1
TGTGCCAGCAGTCCATACCCCCGGACTAGTGGGGATGAGCAGTTCTTC CASSPYPRTSGDEQFF TRBV27 once TRBD2 TRBJ2-1
TGTGCCAGTTCCAGTTCCGGGACAGGTGAAAAACTGTTTTTT CASSSSGTGEKLFF TRBV6-5 - TRBD1 TRBJ1-4
TGTGCCAGCAGCTTAGCGGGGGGGCGCACAGATACGCAGTATTTT CASSLAGGRTDTQYF TRBV7-2 - - TRBJ2-3
TGTGCCAGCAGTTACCCCGGGTCAGGGGGTGTCTATGGCTACACCTTC CASSYPGSGGVYGYTF TRBV6-6 once TRBD1 TRBJ1-2
TGCGCCAGCAGCTTGTCGGGGACAGGGAGTCGAGAGCAGTACTTC CASSLSGTGSREQYF TRBV5-1 - TRBD1 TRBJ2-7
TGTGCCAGCAGCGCGACTTCTAGGGGGGAGACCCAGTACTTC CASSATSRGETQYF TRBV7-9 - - TRBJ2-5
TGTGCCAGCACCCTCCGCGCCCAGGGGGACAATGAGCAGTTCTTC CASTLRAQGDNEQFF TRBV27 - TRBD1 TRBJ2-1
TGTGCCAGCACCCACAGGGGTCCTGGAAACACCATATATTTT CASTHRGPGNTIYF TRBV5-6 few TRBD1 TRBJ1-3
TGTGCCAGCAGTGACCCGGGACAGGGGGGTACCGGGGAGCTGTTTTTT CASSDPGQGGTGELFF TRBV25-1 - TRBD1 TRBJ2-2
TGTGCCAGCAGCTTAGTCGGCGGGTACGAGCAGTACTTC CASSLVGGYEQYF TRBV7-9 - - TRBJ2-7
TGTGCCAGCAGTTTAGGGGAGGGCCTAGGAGTCTACGAGCAGTACTTC CASSLGEGLGVYEQYF TRBV27 - TRBD2 TRBJ2-7
TGTGCCAGCAGCGTAGGACTCAGGGAGGATTCACCCCTCCACTTT CASSVGLREDSPLHF TRBV9 - - TRBJ1-6
TGTGCCAGCAGCTTAGGGGGGCGTGACTATGGCTACACCTTC CASSLGGRDYGYTF TRBV7-2 - - TRBJ1-2
TGTGCCAGCAGCCTGCGGGACGAAAACTACGAGCAGTACTTC CASSLRDENYEQYF TRBV6-1 - - TRBJ2-7
TGTGCCAGCAGCTTGATCTCAGGGCCATATGGCTACACCTTC CASSLISGPYGYTF TRBV5-6 few - TRBJ1-2
TGTGCCAGCAGTCACAGGGGGCAAGGTGAAAAACTGTTTTTT CASSHRGQGEKLFF TRBV6-1 few TRBD1 TRBJ1-4
TGTGCCAGCAGCTACTACGGGACAGGGGATGGCTACACCTTC CASSYYGTGDGYTF TRBV7-2 - TRBD1 TRBJ1-2
TGTGCCAGCAGCCAAGATGGGACTAGTGCCACCGGGGAGCTGTTTTTT CASSQDGTSATGELFF TRBV4-2 - TRBD2 TRBJ2-2
TGTGCCAGCAGTTACTCGATCGAGGGCTACACCTTC CASSYSIEGYTF TRBV6-6 - - TRBJ1-2
TGTGCCAGCAGCTTGACAGGGTCTGGAAACACCATATATTTT CASSLTGSGNTIYF TRBV7-9 - TRBD1 TRBJ1-3
TGCGCCAGCAGCTTGGCCATTGGCGGGGGAGCCTACACAGATACGCAGTATTTT CASSLAIGGGAYTDTQYF TRBV5-1 - TRBD2 TRBJ2-3
TGTGCCAGCAGTGAAGGGACAGGGGGCTCCTACGAGCAGTACTTC CASSEGTGGSYEQYF TRBV6-1 - TRBD1 TRBJ2-7
TGTGCCAGCAATCAATTCGGCCGTCTAGCAGATACGCAGTATTTT CASNQFGRLADTQYF TRBV7-2 - - TRBJ2-3
TGTGCCAACAACCGAGCGGGAACAGCAGATACGCAGTATTTT CANNRAGTADTQYF TRBV27 - TRBD2 TRBJ2-3
TGTGCCAGCAGCCGGACAGGGGGAATGAACACTGAAGCTTTCTTT CASSRTGGMNTEAFF TRBV6-1 - TRBD1 TRBJ1-1